This T cell receptor (beta chain) was sequenced in a study of blood T cell repertoires in COVID-19. The germline CDR1 and CDR2 sequences are LNHDA and SQIVND (reference sequence). CDR3 length equals 15 residues. Turning to this clone: A junction boundary mismatches the germline segment, possibly from a read error. In the same sample, other DNA sequences code for this CDR3.

Assay used: immunoSEQ multiplex PCR; TCRdb lists only in-frame clones, some missing. The table has about 120,000 clones, around nine tenths seen once. The sequence derives from a human donor with acute or convalescent COVID-19. The donor label of this sample is uncertain. Sequenced: peripheral blood. The J gene is TRBJ2-2, the V gene TRBV19, with TRBD2 identical over 9 bases. CDR3 amino acids: CASSPGLANTGELFF. CDR3 nucleotides: TGTGCCAGTAGTCCCGGACTAGCGAATACCGGGGAGCTGTTTTTT.